Described below is a single TCR beta chain sequence and its context. What this receptor recognizes is not known. No much larger clone is present one base from it, and per-base qualities are unavailable. This record comes from a study of blood T cell repertoires in COVID-19 (TCRdb year 2020). For the study in its entirety: Samples covering the acute and convalescent phases of COVID-19 were provided by collaborators in the United States, Italy and Spain. The dataset comprised deeply sampled blood TCRbeta repertoires from subjects exposed to, actively infected with, or recovered from COVID-19. The prospective study material was composed of cDNA or gDNA derived from T cells, B-cell-depleted T cells, or PBMCs. Sample metadata almost always included a de-identified subject ID, COVID-19 status, age in years and sex. Samples were obtained from the ongoing ImmuneRACE study (first 160 participants) and from over 1,000 subjects provided by 6 global collaborators. HLA class I and class II types, where available, came from metadata supplied by the sample provider rather than from assay-based typing. The repertoires were released in a freely available public database intended as a resource for research on the immune response to SARS-CoV-2. The research as a whole found: The quantity of clinical and demographic metadata differed by source and by participant and was supplied without curation.

Per the germline V gene, SGHTA is the CDR1 and FQGNSA is the CDR2. Trimming takes 4 bases off V and 2 bases off J; junction bases not matched to a gene: 8. The CDR3 has 15 amino acids, counting the end cysteine and phenylalanine. Just the 45-base CDR3 DNA is kept, in frame starting at base 1. Collaborating institutions collected whole blood in K2EDTA tubes following their own protocols. For TCRbeta analysis, collaborators shipped samples in one of three forms: frozen whole blood, isolated PBMCs, or DNA extracted from either of those sample types. TCRbeta CDR3 regions were amplified from genomic DNA by means of the immunoSEQ Assay, a bias-controlled multiplex PCR. Regarding the original processing steps: Nucleated cell counts per sample were estimated from amplification of reference gene primers within the assay. Sequence reads were collapsed and filtered to measure the absolute abundance of every unique TCRbeta CDR3 rearrangement. For each sample, productive Simpson clonality was calculated as the square root of Simpson's diversity index over productive rearrangements. What TCRdb holds here is the immuneACCESS table cut down to in-frame rearrangements. Part of the clones is not present; checked against another copy, under half of the missing clones reflect an unresolved V gene, and the others are unexplained. The DNA gave D and trimming, while V, J and clone size come from that table. This sample gives roughly 160,000 clones in total; approximately 74% of them show up just once. The ten largest clones take up 3% of the sample.

The sample comprised peripheral blood. This sequence originates from a woman aged 80 or older with acute or convalescent COVID-19. The rearrangement combines TRBV7-2 with TRBJ2-7, and 7 bases in between align with TRBD2. The CDR3 reads as follows: CASSSSSGSPYEQYF. The DNA is TGTGCCAGCAGCTCCTCTAGCGGATCACCCTACGAGCAGTACTTC.